The subject of this entry is one T cell receptor (beta chain). Assay: immunoSEQ multiplex PCR; the TCRdb copy retains only in-frame clones and omits some. The table has more than 65,000 clones, 90% to 95% seen once. Germline-derived CDR1 and CDR2 are MNHEY and SVGAGI. V lost 7 bases and J lost 5, with 8 bases in between. This CDR3 comprises 11 residues. This record belongs to a study of technical replicates of blood from several donors. Material: T cells isolated from PBMCs. The TCR comes from a human donor in good health. V and J are TRBV6-5 and TRBJ2-5; D is uncertain. The CDR3 sequence is CASNYLETQYF. Written as DNA, the CDR3 is TGTGCCAGCAACTACTTGGAGACCCAGTACTTC.